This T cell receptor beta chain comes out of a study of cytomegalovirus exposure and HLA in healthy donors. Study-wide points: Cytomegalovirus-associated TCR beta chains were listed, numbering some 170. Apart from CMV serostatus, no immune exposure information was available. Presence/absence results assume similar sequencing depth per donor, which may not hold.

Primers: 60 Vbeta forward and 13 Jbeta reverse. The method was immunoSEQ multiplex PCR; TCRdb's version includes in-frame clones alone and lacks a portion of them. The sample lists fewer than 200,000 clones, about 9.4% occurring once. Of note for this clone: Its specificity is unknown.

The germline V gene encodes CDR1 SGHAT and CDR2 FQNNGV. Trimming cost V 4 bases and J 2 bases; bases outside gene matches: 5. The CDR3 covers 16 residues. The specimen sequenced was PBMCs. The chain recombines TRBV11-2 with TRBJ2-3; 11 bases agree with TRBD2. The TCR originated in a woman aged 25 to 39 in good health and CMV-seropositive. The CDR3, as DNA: TGTGCCAGCAGCTCTCGACTAGCGGGGCTCACAGATACGCAGTATTTT. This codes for CASSSRLAGLTDTQYF.